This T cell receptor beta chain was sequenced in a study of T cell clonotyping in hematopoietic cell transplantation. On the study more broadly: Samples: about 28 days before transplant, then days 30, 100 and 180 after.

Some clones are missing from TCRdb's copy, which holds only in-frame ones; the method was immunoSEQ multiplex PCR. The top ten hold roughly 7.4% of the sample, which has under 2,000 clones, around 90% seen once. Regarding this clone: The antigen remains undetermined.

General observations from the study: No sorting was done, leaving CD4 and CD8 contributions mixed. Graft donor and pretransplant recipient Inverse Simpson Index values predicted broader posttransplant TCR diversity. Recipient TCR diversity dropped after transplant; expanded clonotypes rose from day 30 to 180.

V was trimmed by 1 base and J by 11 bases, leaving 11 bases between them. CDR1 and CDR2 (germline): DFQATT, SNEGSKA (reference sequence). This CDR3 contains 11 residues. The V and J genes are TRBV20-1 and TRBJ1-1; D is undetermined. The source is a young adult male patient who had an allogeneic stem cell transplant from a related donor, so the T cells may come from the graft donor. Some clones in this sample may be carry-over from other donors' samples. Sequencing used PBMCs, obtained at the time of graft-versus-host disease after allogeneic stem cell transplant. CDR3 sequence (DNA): TGCAGTGCTAGAGTAACCATAGGGGCTTTCTTT. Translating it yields CSARVTIGAFF.